Here is one TCR beta chain with its context. Its antigen remains unknown. The CDR3 consists of 15 residues. V was cut by 1 base and J by 8 bases, with 16 bases left in between. Per the germline V gene, CDR1 is SGHRS and CDR2 is YFSETQ. The sample comes from a study of T cell responses to AZD1222 COVID-19 vaccine. Findings and caveats of the study: Possibly, clonal diversity was underestimated; donors were largely white British and included more females. Once two AZD1222 doses were given, Spike-specific TCR breadth and depth went up.

The table came from immunoSEQ multiplex PCR; TCRdb's copy has only in-frame clones and leaves some out. The table includes 140,000 to 150,000 clones, approximately 91% detected once. Sequencing used peripheral blood, obtained 28 days after the second AZD1222 dose. The TCR sequence derives from an adult who received the AZD1222 COVID-19 vaccine. V is TRBV5-1 and J is TRBJ2-1; D is uncertain. Here the CDR3 reads CASSLNGTPMDEQFF. The CDR3 DNA is TGCGCCAGCAGCTTGAATGGTACACCCATGGATGAGCAGTTCTTC.